The sequence of this T cell receptor (beta chain) was determined in a study of cytomegalovirus exposure and HLA in healthy donors. This CDR3 is built from 17 residues. Germline V gene lookup returns CDR1 SGDLS and CDR2 YYNGEE. Trimming removed 3 bases at V and 3 bases at J, with 19 bases between. Profiling relied on immunoSEQ multiplex PCR, and the TCRdb table lists in-frame clones only, not all of them. This table holds 330,000 or so clones, approximately 90% found once. Sequenced material: PBMCs. This clonotype was sampled from a woman in her late teens or twenties in good health and CMV-seronegative. V and J are TRBV9 and TRBJ2-1, with a tentative D call TRBD2 (6 bases). CDR3 in amino acids: CASSETGTGLIYNEQFF. The CDR3 DNA follows: TGTGCCAGCAGCGAAACGGGAACGGGACTTATCTACAATGAGCAGTTCTTC.